This T cell receptor beta chain was sequenced during a study of blood T cell repertoires in COVID-19. Those enrolled, adults aged roughly 18 to 89 years, came from about 24 US areas. In assigning cohorts, the study relied on participant-reported clinical history. Original data processing: Reference gene primer amplification gave estimated nucleated cell counts. Assay used: immunoSEQ multiplex PCR; TCRdb lists only in-frame clones, some missing. The V and J calls and clone size were taken over from that table, and D and trimming were inferred from the DNA. This table has roughly 250,000 clones, roughly 87% appearing once. V was trimmed by 1 base and J by 4 bases, leaving 14 bases between them. The CDR3 is 16 residues long. Germline assignment: CDR1 SGHRS and CDR2 YFSETQ.

The specimen sequenced was PBMCs or T cells enriched from blood (not recorded which). J is TRBJ1-4 and V is TRBV5-1; D possibly corresponds to TRBD1 (6 bases). The origin of this receptor is a woman younger than 45 with acute COVID-19. Here the CDR3 reads CASSLTGQPGNEKLFF. The CDR3 bases are TGCGCCAGCAGCTTGACCGGACAGCCGGGTAATGAAAAACTGTTTTTT.